The TCR beta chain described here comes from a study of identical twins' blood T cells. Points from the study as a whole: Even for out-of-frame TCRbeta, twins reportedly shared V gene usage much more than unrelated donors. Top TCRbeta clonotypes were shared more with twin than unrelated donors. Shared CDR3 clonotype counts tracked mainly the product of cloneset sizes.

With respect to this clonotype: Its matching antigen is unknown.

A previously described protocol, modified, built RNA-based TCR cDNA libraries. TCRdb analysed the 5' RACE reads with MiXCR anew, one entry per CDR3 protein. The repertoire holds 300,000 to 400,000 distinct CDR3 sequences, with 28% as singletons. CDR1 SGHAT and CDR2 FQNNGV come from the germline V gene. V was clipped by 3 bases and J by 0 bases, with 10 bases between them. The CDR3 loop spans 15 amino acids. The V and J genes are TRBV11-2 and TRBJ2-3; D may be TRBD2 (6 bases). This clonotype was obtained from a woman between 18 and 50 years old in good health. The sequencing sample was made of PBMCs. This chain's CDR3 is CASSFLSGSTDTQYF. The CDR3 DNA follows: TGTGCCAGCAGCTTTCTTAGCGGTAGCACAGATACGCAGTATTTT.